This entry lists 32 T cell receptor beta chains sequenced from one sample in a study of CD8 T cells in ankylosing spondylitis. Study results and limitations: Ankylosing spondylitis blood appeared to be characterized by a TCR beta motif of under 10 highly homologous variants.

Using its own MiXCR run on the 5' RACE reads, TCRdb lists one record per CDR3 protein. The table shows hundreds of thousands of distinct CDR3 sequences, with 12% occurring only once. Which antigens these TCRs recognize remains unknown. Sequencing input: blood, either unsorted or a sorted T cell fraction (not recorded which). These receptors were taken from a male donor with ankylosing spondylitis.

The gene calls are TRBV28 and TRBJ2-7, with TRBD2 matching 13 bases. With V trimmed by 6 bases and J by 5 bases, 4 bases remained unmatched. Germline V lookup: CDR1 MDHEN, CDR2 SYDVKM. This CDR3 comprises 14 residues. This CDR3 reads CASRLAGGGNEQYF. The CDR3 DNA reads TGTGCCAGCAGACTAGCGGGAGGGGGGAACGAGCAGTACTTC.

This clonotype was picked up many times. The rearrangement joins TRBV4-3 to TRBJ2-3; D not resolved. V was trimmed by 4 bases and J by 9 bases, leaving 11 bases between them. This CDR3 comprises 12 residues. The germline CDR1 and CDR2 sequences are LGHNA and YSLEER. The CDR3: CASSRGLGTQYF. In DNA form, the CDR3 reads TGCGCCAGCAGCCGGGGTTTAGGCACGCAGTATTTT.

The rearrangement uses TRBV18 and TRBJ1-1; D call uncertain. The CDR3 covers 14 residues. Germline CDR1 KGHSH, CDR2 LQKENI. V was clipped by 7 bases and J by 0 bases, with 12 bases between them. In DNA, the CDR3 is TGTGCCAGCTACTTGGACGGTTTGAACACTGAAGCTTTCTTT. The encoded protein is CASYLDGLNTEAFF.

V gene TRBV11-2 combines with J gene TRBJ1-1; TRBD1 might be the D (5 bases). Trimming took off 5 bases at V and 4 bases at J, with 26 bases between the two ends. The CDR3 length is 18 residues. Germline V gene lookup returns CDR1 SGHAT and CDR2 FQNNGV. CDR3: CASSPQRGRLGSGTEAFF. The CDR3 DNA reads as TGTGCCAGCAGCCCCCAAAGGGGCAGATTGGGGTCGGGCACTGAAGCTTTCTTT.

This clonotype was counted ten times or more. The rearrangement joins TRBV15 to TRBJ1-1, with D perhaps TRBD1 (5 bases). The CDR3 has 16 residues. Germline CDR1 and CDR2: LNHNV and YYDKDF (reference sequence). Trimming cost V 0 bases and J 7 bases, with 18 bases left between them. In DNA form, the CDR3 reads TGTGCCACCAGCAGAGAGCTGGCAGGGAAGTTCAATGAAGCTTTCTTT. Amino acids: CATSRELAGKFNEAFF.

This clonotype was seen a few times. CDR3 in amino acids: CASSLRTVNYEQYF. As DNA, the CDR3 is TGTGCCAGCAGCTTACGGACTGTGAACTACGAGCAGTACTTC. This chain joins TRBV7-6 and TRBJ2-7, with D maybe TRBD2 (5 bases). V dropped 2 bases and J dropped 3 bases, with 11 bases sitting between them. CDR1 is SGHVS, CDR2 FNYEAQ, per germline. This CDR3 contains 14 residues.

In this sample, this clonotype turned up a few times. This rearrangement joins TRBV5-4 to TRBJ2-2; the match to TRBD2 covers 8 bases. The germline gives CDR1 SGHNT, CDR2 YYREEE (reference sequence). V lost 5 bases and J lost 7; bases outside the gene matches: 13. This CDR3 spans 16 amino acids. The CDR3 protein is CASRSGGAGLDGELFF. The CDR3 DNA reads as TGTGCCAGCAGATCCGGGGGGGCCGGGTTAGACGGGGAGCTGTTTTTT. Based on the CDR3 plus reference TRBV5-4 and TRBJ2-2, the full variable domain is ETGVTQSPTHLIKTRGQQVTLRCSSQSGHNTVSWYQQALGQGPQFIFQYYREEENGRGNFPPRFSGLQFPNYSSELNVNALELDDSALYLCASRSGGAGLDGELFFGEGSRLTVL.

This clonotype has only a few counts. This chain connects TRBV6-1 to TRBJ1-1, with a tentative D call TRBD1 (5 bases). This CDR3 has 14 residues. CDR1 is MNHNS, CDR2 SASEGT, per germline. The V end lost 7 bases, the J end lost 1 base, and 13 bases lay between the germline ends. The chain's CDR3 is CASTGGLRNTEAFF. The CDR3 nucleotides read TGTGCCAGCACCGGGGGACTCCGGAACACTGAAGCTTTCTTT.

The gene calls are TRBV12-3 or TRBV12-4 and TRBJ1-5; D unresolved. The CDR3 is 14 amino acids. Trimming took 3 bases from V and 3 from J, leaving 9 bases between them. CDR3 DNA: TGTGCCAGCAGTTTTTGGCAGGACAATCAGCCCCAGCATTTT. The encoded protein is CASSFWQDNQPQHF.

The chain has TRBV20-1 and TRBJ2-5; D call uncertain. The germline gives CDR1 DFQATT, CDR2 SNEGSKA (reference sequence). There are 14 residues in the CDR3. Trimming shortened V by 5 bases and J by 4 bases, and 17 bases separated the two germline ends. CDR3: CSALRPLSRETQYF. CDR3 in DNA: TGCAGTGCTCTCCGACCACTAAGCCGAGAGACCCAGTACTTC.

V gene TRBV2 combines with J gene TRBJ2-7; D gene unclear. This CDR3 contains 14 residues. V lost 5 bases and J lost 3, with 14 bases in between. Per germline, CDR1 SNHLY and CDR2 FYNNEI. Here the CDR3 DNA reads TGTGCCAGCAGTCCATCCGACATCCGCTACGAGCAGTACTTC. Protein: CASSPSDIRYEQYF.

This clonotype was observed a few times. The J gene is TRBJ1-5, the V gene TRBV27, with D perhaps matching TRBD1 (5 bases). The CDR3 is 14 residues long. Germline CDR1 and CDR2: MNHEY and SMNVEV (reference sequence). V shed 5 bases and J shed 1 base, with 9 bases lying between them. The CDR3 is CASSIRVSNQPQHF. The CDR3 nucleotides read TGTGCCAGCAGTATCAGGGTAAGCAATCAGCCCCAGCATTTT.

The V call is TRBV6-2 or TRBV6-3, the J call TRBJ1-1, with 7 bases fitting TRBD1. The V segment lost 5 bases and the J segment 8 bases; nucleotides outside the gene matches: 5. This CDR3 contains 12 residues. Germline CDR1 reads MNHEY; CDR2 reads SVGEGT. This CDR3 reads CASSDPGQEAFF. The CDR3 nucleotides are TGTGCCAGCAGTGACCCGGGACAGGAAGCTTTCTTT.

This clonotype was observed a few times. The rearrangement links TRBV29-1 to TRBJ1-2; a possible D gene is TRBD1 (5 bases). The CDR3 loop spans 13 amino acids. Germline V gene lookup returns CDR1 SQVTM and CDR2 ANQGSEA. V shed 4 bases and J shed 3 bases, with 12 bases lying between them. The CDR3 protein is CSVARGVDYGYTF. The CDR3 DNA reads as TGCAGCGTTGCACGAGGGGTGGACTATGGCTACACCTTC. Supplemented by reference TRBV29-1 and TRBJ1-2, the full variable domain reads SAVISQKPSRDICQRGTSLTIQCQVDSQVTMMFWYRQQPGQSLTLIATANQGSEATYESGFVIDKFPISRPNLTFSTLTVSNMSPEDSSIYLCSVARGVDYGYTFGSGTRLTVV.

This clonotype appeared many times. The CDR3 loop reads CASSPRGNGYTF. CDR3 DNA sequence: TGTGCCAGCAGTCCCAGGGGAAATGGCTACACCTTC. The gene calls are TRBV6-2 or TRBV6-3 and TRBJ1-2, with TRBD1 as a possible D gene (6 bases). V lost 5 bases to trimming and J lost 6 bases, with 10 bases between them. Germline V gene data show CDR1 as MNHEY and CDR2 as SVGEGT. The CDR3 extends over 12 amino acids.

This clonotype was seen only a few times. The V call is TRBV7-3, the J call TRBJ2-3; 7 nucleotides align to TRBD1. The CDR3 extends over 16 amino acids. V was clipped by 1 base and J by 4 bases; unmatched bases: 8. CDR1 and CDR2 from the germline V gene are SGHTA and FQGTGA. The CDR3 DNA sequence: TGTGCCAGCAGCTTAATGGGACAGTCGTTCGCAGATACGCAGTATTTT. Residues: CASSLMGQSFADTQYF. Drawing the rest from reference TRBV7-3 and TRBJ2-3, the complete variable domain is GAGVSQTPSNKVTEKGKYVELRCDPISGHTALYWYRQSLGQGPEFLIYFQGTGAADDSGLPNDRFFAVRPEGSVSTLKIQRTERGDSAVYLCASSLMGQSFADTQYFGPGTRLTVL.

With respect to this clonotype: The conserved final phenylalanine or tryptophan is absent from the CDR3, which likely points to a read error. The CDR3 DNA sequence: TGCGCCAGCAGCTTGGATTCCGTGTCCTACGAGCAGTACCTC. Its protein product is CASSLDSVSYEQYL. This chain uses TRBV5-1 with TRBJ2-7; D call uncertain. V lost 0 bases and J lost 1, with 8 bases in between. The CDR3 consists of 14 residues. CDR1 is SGHRS, CDR2 YFSETQ, per germline.

The chain carries TRBV18 and TRBJ2-7; D gene unclear. The V and J ends lost 1 base and 6 bases respectively, with 10 bases between them. This CDR3 is 13 amino acids long. Germline CDR1 KGHSH, CDR2 LQKENI. The CDR3 is CASSPQGSGEQYF. CDR3 nucleotides: TGTGCCAGCTCACCACAAGGGTCGGGCGAGCAGTACTTC.

This clonotype was counted between two and nine times. This chain links TRBV5-1 with TRBJ2-1; the D gene is possibly TRBD2 (6 bases). CDR1 SGHRS and CDR2 YFSETQ come from the germline V gene. The CDR3 is 16 residues long. V shed 3 bases and J shed 5 bases, with 18 bases lying between them. The CDR3 region is CASSWGLGRGDNEQFF. CDR3 coding DNA: TGCGCCAGCAGCTGGGGACTGGGTCGAGGCGACAATGAGCAGTTCTTC.

This clonotype was detected ten times or more. The chain combines TRBV20-1 with TRBJ1-5; weak D call: TRBD1 (6 bases). Trimming left V 5 bases short and J 3 bases short, with 14 bases between. The CDR3 loop spans 14 amino acids. Germline V CDR1 and CDR2: DFQATT, SNEGSKA (reference sequence). The CDR3 region has the DNA TGCAGTGCTCACAGGGCCTCCTTCAATCAGCCCCAGCATTTT. Translated: CSAHRASFNQPQHF.

The rearrangement links TRBV5-1 to TRBJ2-5; a possible D gene is TRBD1 (5 bases). Trimming shortened V by 1 base and J by 4 bases, and 11 bases separated the two germline ends. Germline CDR1 and CDR2: SGHRS and YFSETQ. This CDR3 is 14 amino acids long. The CDR3 nucleotides are TGCGCCAGCAGCTTGTTGACAGTTAGAGAGACCCAGTACTTC. Its translation: CASSLLTVRETQYF.

This clonotype appeared many times. This chain joins TRBV7-9 and TRBJ1-1, with D possibly matching TRBD1 (6 bases). The V gene lost 1 base and the J gene lost 4 bases, with 10 bases spanning the gap. CDR1 is SEHNR, CDR2 FQNEAQ, per germline (reference sequence). The CDR3 runs 14 residues. The CDR3: CASSLEQGITEAFF. The CDR3 DNA is TGTGCCAGCAGCTTAGAGCAGGGGATCACTGAAGCTTTCTTT.

V gene TRBV7-2 combines with J gene TRBJ2-3, with 11 nucleotides matching TRBD2. The V gene end was trimmed by 5 bases and the J gene end by 0 bases; junction bases not matched to a gene: 7. This CDR3 is built from 17 residues. CDR1 and CDR2 from the germline V gene are SGHTA and FQGNSA. The CDR3 nucleotides read TGTGCCAGCAGCCCCGGAACTAGCGGGGGTAGCACAGATACGCAGTATTTT. Translated, it gives CASSPGTSGGSTDTQYF.

The chain joins TRBV7-2 to TRBJ1-2; 7 nucleotides agree with TRBD1. Germline V gene data show CDR1 as SGHTA and CDR2 as FQGNSA. CDR3 length: 17 residues. Trimming cost V 6 bases and J 2 bases; bases outside gene matches: 15. The CDR3 sequence is CASRPRDRKPKNYGYTF. The CDR3 coding sequence is TGTGCCAGCAGACCCCGGGACAGAAAACCCAAGAACTATGGCTACACCTTC.

Note on this clonotype: A read error is possible here, since a much larger clone lies one base away. The J gene is TRBJ2-1, the V gene TRBV5-1, with 10 bases that match TRBD2. V gave up 4 bases and J gave up 3 bases; unmatched junction bases: 4. The CDR3 totals 15 residues. The V gene's germline CDR1 is SGHRS and CDR2 YFSETQ. The CDR3 bases are TGCGCCAGCAGCCCGACTAGCGGGTGCTACAATGAGCAGTTCTTC. It translates to CASSPTSGCYNEQFF. The full variable domain, in which reference TRBV5-1 and TRBJ2-1 provide the parts outside the CDR3, is KAGVTQTPRYLIKTRGQQVTLSCSPISGHRSVSWYQQTPGQGLQFLFEYFSETQRNKGNFPGRFSGRQFSNSRSEMNVSTLELGDSALYLCASSPTSGCYNEQFFGPGTRLTVL.

This clonotype has just a few counts. CDR3 bases: TGTGCCACCAGTGATCCCTCCGACAGGAACTACAATGAGCAGTTCTTC. Translation: CATSDPSDRNYNEQFF. The chain recombines TRBV24-1 with TRBJ2-1; a weak D match, TRBD1 (6 bases). The CDR3 length is 16 residues. Per germline, CDR1 KGHDR and CDR2 SFDVKD. V was shortened by 3 bases and J by 3 bases, with 14 bases between the two germline ends.

The CDR3 spells CSATRTGEEQYF. The CDR3 coding sequence is TGCAGTGCTACGAGGACAGGGGAAGAGCAGTACTTC. This rearrangement joins TRBV20-1 to TRBJ2-7; 9 positions agree with TRBD1. The CDR3 sequence is 12 residues long. The V segment lost 4 bases and the J segment 7 bases; nucleotides outside the gene matches: 5. CDR1 DFQATT and CDR2 SNEGSKA come from the germline V gene (reference sequence).

The CDR3 DNA reads TGTGCCAGCAGCTTAGCGTTCGGGGCAACTAATGAAAAACTGTTTTTT. This gives the protein CASSLAFGATNEKLFF. The chain uses TRBV7-2 and TRBJ1-4; D is ambiguous. This CDR3 region has 16 residues. CDR1 and CDR2 (germline): SGHTA, FQGNSA. V gave up 0 bases and J gave up 0 bases, with 8 bases separating them.

This clonotype was picked up many times. This chain uses TRBV4-2 with TRBJ1-5; no reliable D call. Deletions cut 4 bases from V and 5 bases from J, with 12 bases between. The CDR3 covers 14 residues. Germline loops: CDR1 LGHNA, CDR2 YNFKEQ. CDR3 amino acids: CASSRSRVDQPQHF. The CDR3 nucleotides are TGTGCCAGCAGCCGTTCACGAGTCGATCAGCCCCAGCATTTT.

This clonotype has at least ten counts. The genes are TRBV20-1 and TRBJ2-5; D unclear. CDR1 is DFQATT, CDR2 SNEGSKA, per germline (reference sequence). The V gene lost 6 bases and the J gene lost 2 bases, with 10 bases spanning the gap. The CDR3 consists of 12 residues. CDR3 nucleotide sequence: TGCAGTGCCCTGGTAGGGCAAGAGACCCAGTACTTC. It encodes CSALVGQETQYF.

This rearrangement joins TRBV6-1 to TRBJ1-5; TRBD1 matches 10 bases. With 9 bases clipped from V and 0 bases from J, the junction kept 11 bases outside the gene matches. This CDR3 is built from 17 residues. CDR1 is MNHNS, CDR2 SASEGT, per germline. CDR3: CASSGTGVYISNQPQHF. CDR3 nucleotides: TGTGCCAGTTCCGGGACAGGGGTTTATATTAGCAATCAGCCCCAGCATTTT.

This clonotype appeared a few times. The DNA of the CDR3 is TGTGCCAGCAGCTTAGCGGGACAGGGTTCCAATGAGCAGTTCTTC. Residues: CASSLAGQGSNEQFF. The chain has TRBV7-8 and TRBJ2-1; 9 nucleotides match TRBD1. The germline gives CDR1 SGHVS, CDR2 FQNEAQ. Trimming removed 0 bases from V and 6 bases from J; junction bases left unmatched: 3. The CDR3 is 15 amino acids.